The clone carrying this T cell receptor (beta chain) was seen many times. What it binds is not known. This sample was taken from a study of T cells in Graves' hyperthyroidism and ophthalmopathy. Researchers amplified the TCR beta CDR3 regions from RNA transcripts. HTBI primers were employed in a first-round RT-PCR of the TCR CDR3. TCRdb ran MiXCR on the multiplex PCR reads and lists one entry per CDR3 protein. Here the sample spans some 600,000 distinct CDR3 sequences, 14% being singletons. Around 10 ml fresh peripheral blood yielded the PBMCs. The study's findings and limits: Stable hyperthyroidism was separated from ophthalmopathy by a model based on 13 V-J features. Before onset, ophthalmopathy was predicted by the model a median around 6.5 months earlier.

Between the trimmed V and J ends, which lost 3 bases and 3 bases, there was a span of 15 bases. Germline V gene lookup returns CDR1 DFQATT and CDR2 SNEGSKA (reference sequence). This CDR3 has 14 amino acids. The chain recombines TRBV20-1 with TRBJ2-7, with D unclear. Sequenced: blood. The origin of this receptor is a woman aged 25 to 39 with Graves' hyperthyroidism that later progressed to Graves' ophthalmopathy. The CDR3 coding sequence is TGCAGTGCTAGTTCAGTCAACCGCTACTACGAGCAGTACTTC. Its translation is CSASSVNRYYEQYF.